These 4 T cell receptor beta chains were sequenced from one sample in a study of tumor-infiltrating lymphocytes in primary liver carcinoma. The source material, 20-30 mg of unsorted bulk tissue, was used to co-extract RNA and DNA. Researchers generated TCR beta cDNA from about 450 ng of total RNA, relying on a constant-region primer. ARM-PCR was slightly modified, and three nested multiplex PCR rounds with it gave rise to the TCR beta libraries. Both of the initial two PCR rounds ran for about 11 cycles and employed TRBV1-TRBV30 forward primers alongside a C-beta reverse primer. TCRdb independently ran MiXCR on the multiplex PCR reads; one entry per CDR3 protein. The table includes tens of thousands of distinct CDR3 sequences, approximately 76% detected once. Sequencing was carried out using liver tumor tissue from sampling region 3. This sample's subset: tumor region T3, left-lateral pole. The receptors here all came from a woman under 40 with primary liver carcinoma and hepatitis B virus infection.

As to this clonotype: A junction end diverges from the germline sequence, so it may reflect a read error. V gene TRBV10-3 combines with J gene TRBJ2-5; D gene unclear. This CDR3 has 15 amino acids. Germline CDR1 ENHRY, CDR2 SYGVKD. CDR3 region: CPISESAIKQETQYF. The CDR3 bases are TGTCCCATCAGTGAGTCGGCTATCAAACAAGAGACCCAGTACTTC.

As to this clonotype: Germline and junction disagree at one end, which may indicate a read error. The V and J genes are TRBV10-3 and TRBJ2-1; a possible D gene is TRBD2 (5 bases). Germline-derived CDR1 and CDR2 are ENHRY and SYGVKD. This CDR3 has 14 residues. The CDR3 spells CPISPTATRDEQFF. As DNA, the CDR3 is TGTCCCATCAGTCCCACGGCGACTCGGGATGAACAGTTCTTC.

By sample fraction, this clonotype is medium-sized. This chain connects TRBV28 to TRBJ2-7; D not resolved. The CDR3 is 17 residues long. Trimming took off 6 bases at V and 0 bases at J, with 21 bases between the two ends. Germline loops: CDR1 MDHEN, CDR2 SYDVKM. The DNA of the CDR3 is TGTGCCAGCAGCCTCCCTTTGGACGGATGGTACTCCTACGAGCAGTACTTC. This sequence encodes CASSLPLDGWYSYEQYF.

Details on this clonotype: One end of the junction varies from germline; a read error may be responsible. CDR3 in amino acids: CAWSTSRGRVYGYAF. The DNA for the CDR3 is TGTGCCTGGAGTACTAGTCGGGGCAGAGTCTATGGCTACGCATTC. The rearrangement links TRBV30 to TRBJ1-2, with D tentatively TRBD1 (5 bases). Germline CDR1 reads GTSNPN; CDR2 reads SVGIG (reference sequence). The CDR3 loop spans 15 amino acids.